One and the same sample provided the 26 T cell receptor beta chains below, sequenced in a study of blood T cell repertoires in COVID-19. Profiled with immunoSEQ multiplex PCR; TCRdb holds only in-frame clones, not every one. The data show roughly 120,000 clones, roughly 80% seen once. What was sequenced was peripheral blood. The receptors derive from a man aged 70 or older with acute or convalescent COVID-19.

The chain has TRBV5-4 and TRBJ2-2, with a tentative D call TRBD1 (6 bases). In germline, CDR1 is SGHNT, CDR2 YYREEE (reference sequence). Trimming left V 0 bases short and J 4 bases short, with 13 bases between. This CDR3 is built from 16 residues. The CDR3 sequence: CASSLEGGSGTGELFF. In DNA form, the CDR3 reads TGTGCCAGCAGCTTGGAAGGGGGTAGTGGCACCGGGGAGCTGTTTTTT.

The chain joins TRBV6-5 to TRBJ2-3; D uncertain. The germline V and J ends were trimmed by 4 bases and 3 bases, with 5 bases remaining between them. Germline V CDR1 and CDR2: MNHEY, SVGAGI. This CDR3 is 12 amino acids long. Here the CDR3 DNA reads TGTGCCAGCAGTTCCATGACAGATACGCAGTATTTT. Its protein is CASSSMTDTQYF.

V usage is TRBV7-9 and J usage is TRBJ2-7; 9 positions match TRBD1. V trimming: 3 bases; J trimming: 6 bases; junction bases outside the gene matches: 6. Per germline, CDR1 SEHNR and CDR2 FQNEAQ (reference sequence). The CDR3 extends over 14 amino acids. The CDR3 DNA is TGTGCCAGCAGCTTCGACAGGGGGTATCTCGAGCAGTACTTC. This codes for CASSFDRGYLEQYF.

This chain links TRBV11-2 with TRBJ2-7, with 7 bases aligning to TRBD2. The CDR3 is 14 residues long. V shed 4 bases, J shed 2 bases, and the junction held 5 bases outside the gene matches. Germline-derived CDR1 and CDR2 are SGHAT and FQNNGV. CDR3 DNA sequence: TGTGCCAGCAGCTCCGGACTAGGGCCCTACGAGCAGTACTTC. Protein product: CASSSGLGPYEQYF.

The V call is TRBV3-1 (or the pseudogene TRBV3-2), the J call TRBJ1-2, with unresolved D. This CDR3 has 12 amino acids. Germline-derived CDR1 and CDR2 are LGHDT and YNNKEL (reference sequence). V was cut by 0 bases and J by 10 bases, with 9 bases left in between. The CDR3 loop is CASSQEWHNYTF. The CDR3 DNA follows: TGTGCCAGCAGCCAAGAGTGGCATAACTACACCTTC.

The chain is built from TRBV2 and TRBJ2-1; D is perhaps TRBD2 (6 bases). V dropped 7 bases and J dropped 5 bases, with 12 bases sitting between them. Germline V gene lookup returns CDR1 SNHLY and CDR2 FYNNEI. This CDR3 is built from 13 residues. The CDR3 DNA reads TGTGCCAGCATGTGGTCGGGGGACAATGAGCAGTTCTTC. Translation gives CASMWSGDNEQFF.

This clone was detected once. This rearrangement joins TRBV30 to TRBJ1-4; TRBD1 agrees at 7 bases. Germline values: CDR1 GTSNPN, CDR2 SVGIG (reference sequence). J was trimmed by 5 bases and V by 0 bases; bases with no gene match: 9. This CDR3 has 16 residues. CDR3 residues: CAWSVKGAGTNEKLFF. DNA for the CDR3: TGTGCCTGGAGTGTAAAGGGGGCAGGGACAAATGAAAAACTGTTTTTT.

V and J are TRBV7-9 and TRBJ1-2; TRBD1 matches 8 bases. The germline V gene encodes CDR1 SEHNR and CDR2 FQNEAQ (reference sequence). V lost 0 bases to trimming and J lost 3 bases; unmatched junction nucleotides: 6. This CDR3 is built from 16 residues. CDR3 sequence reads: CASSLALVQGDYGYTF. CDR3 nucleotides: TGTGCCAGCAGCTTAGCGTTGGTACAGGGGGACTATGGCTACACCTTC.

V gene TRBV19 combines with J gene TRBJ2-1; perhaps TRBD1 as D (5 bases). Germline V gene data show CDR1 as LNHDA and CDR2 as SQIVND (reference sequence). This CDR3 is built from 14 residues. Deletions cut 4 bases from V and 5 bases from J, with 12 bases between. The CDR3 DNA follows: TGTGCCAGTAGTAGGCCAGGGTGGGACAATGAGCAGTTCTTC. Amino acids: CASSRPGWDNEQFF. The variable domain in full, completed from reference TRBV19 and TRBJ2-1, reads DGGITQSPKYLFRKEGQNVTLSCEQNLNHDAMYWYRQDPGQGLRLIYYSQIVNDFQKGDIAEGYSVSREKKESFPLTVTSAQKNPTAFYLCASSRPGWDNEQFFGPGTRLTVL.

To note about this clone: This clone may be a read error of a much larger clone one base away. The chain links TRBV4-2 to TRBJ2-7; 11 nucleotides line up with TRBD2. Trimming at V came to 1 base and at J to 1 base, leaving 0 bases not matched to a gene. Germline CDR1 is LGHNA and CDR2 is YNFKEQ. This CDR3 has 15 amino acids. The DNA for the CDR3 is TGTGCCAGCAGCCAAGGACTAGCGGGATCCTACGAGCAGTACTTC. Residues: CASSQGLAGSYEQYF.

The chain uses TRBV5-4 and TRBJ1-2, with D possibly TRBD1 on 6 matching bases. Germline CDR1 is SGHNT and CDR2 is YYREEE (reference sequence). Trimming left V 4 bases short and J 4 bases short, with 8 bases between. The CDR3 runs to 12 residues. The DNA of the CDR3 is TGTGCCAGCAGCAGGGGGATCTATGGCTACACCTTC. Its protein product is CASSRGIYGYTF.

CDR3 region: CASSEQVAFYGYTF. The CDR3 nucleotides read TGCGCCAGCAGCGAGCAGGTCGCATTCTATGGCTACACCTTC. The chain employs TRBV5-1 and TRBJ1-2, with D hard to call. The CDR3 has 14 residues. V lost 4 bases, J lost 4 bases, and 14 bases lay in between. Germline CDR1 is SGHRS and CDR2 is YFSETQ.

The chain has TRBV30 and TRBJ2-1; D is unclear. Germline CDR1 GTSNPN, CDR2 SVGIG (reference sequence). Trimming stripped 4 bases from V and 4 bases from J, with 5 bases between. This CDR3 region has 11 residues. The DNA for the CDR3 is TGTGCCTGGAACGGGTACAATGAGCAGTTCTTC. The encoded protein is CAWNGYNEQFF.

This chain connects TRBV7-3 to TRBJ2-2; TRBD1 aligns across 8 bases. The CDR3 is 16 amino acids. The ends lost 3 bases at V and 0 bases at J; junction bases unmatched: 3. Germline assignment: CDR1 SGHTA and CDR2 FQGTGA. This chain's CDR3 is CASSFRGLANTGELFF. The CDR3, as DNA: TGTGCCAGCAGCTTCAGGGGGCTTGCGAACACCGGGGAGCTGTTTTTT.

The chain links TRBV12-3 or TRBV12-4 to TRBJ1-2; D not resolved. Trimming pared 2 bases from V and 7 bases from J, leaving 11 bases between. CDR3 size: 13 residues. CDR3 amino acids: CASSLQVGVGYTF. The CDR3 bases are TGTGCCAGCAGTTTACAGGTCGGGGTTGGCTACACCTTC.

The chain has TRBV5-1 and TRBJ1-1; tentatively, D is TRBD1 (6 bases). The CDR3 is 14 residues long. CDR1 is SGHRS, CDR2 YFSETQ, per germline. V shed 4 bases and J shed 6 bases, with 16 bases lying between them. The CDR3, as DNA: TGCGCCAGCAGCCTTAGTCGACAGGCCGCTGAAGCTTTCTTT. It encodes CASSLSRQAAEAFF.

V gene TRBV6-5 combines with J gene TRBJ2-3; a possible D gene is TRBD1 (5 bases). The V and J ends lost 6 bases and 0 bases respectively, with 7 bases between them. Germline CDR1 MNHEY, CDR2 SVGAGI. CDR3 length: 13 amino acids. The CDR3 DNA sequence: TGTGCCAGCAGGGGGCCAAGCACAGATACGCAGTATTTT. Protein: CASRGPSTDTQYF.

This clone has only a few counts. This chain connects TRBV6-5 to TRBJ1-1; D unclear. The V gene's germline CDR1 is MNHEY and CDR2 SVGAGI. V was shortened by 7 bases and J by 4 bases, with 13 bases between the two germline ends. The CDR3 has 13 amino acids. CDR3 bases: TGTGCCAGCACCATAACGGGTAGCACTGAAGCTTTCTTT. Amino acid sequence: CASTITGSTEAFF.

DNA for the CDR3: TGTGCCAGCAGCCCCCGGGCTAGCGGATACAATGAGCAGTTCTTC. Translation: CASSPRASGYNEQFF. The V gene is TRBV9, the J gene TRBJ2-1, with TRBD2 identical over 7 bases. The CDR3 contains 15 residues. Germline lookup yields CDR1 SGDLS and CDR2 YYNGEE. J lost 4 bases, V lost 4 bases, and 8 bases had no gene match. The whole variable domain, remainder taken from reference TRBV9 and TRBJ2-1, is DSGVTQTPKHLITATGQRVTLRCSPRSGDLSVYWYQQSLDQGLQFLIQYYNGEERAKGNILERFSAQQFPDLHSELNLSSLELGDSALYFCASSPRASGYNEQFFGPGTRLTVL.

Comment on this clone: Other DNA variants within this sample encode the same CDR3. V is TRBV18 and J is TRBJ2-7; 10 bases align to TRBD1. The V gene end was trimmed by 3 bases and the J gene end by 3 bases; junction bases not matched to a gene: 2. Germline V gives CDR1 KGHSH, CDR2 LQKENI. CDR3 length: 14 residues. CDR3 residues: CASSPGQGIYEQYF. The CDR3 DNA reads TGTGCCAGCTCACCGGGACAGGGGATCTACGAGCAGTACTTC.

The rearrangement links TRBV10-3 to TRBJ2-2; the match to TRBD2 covers 12 bases. The CDR3 contains 20 residues. Looked up from germline, CDR1 is ENHRY and CDR2 is SYGVKD. With V trimmed by 5 bases and J by 0 bases, 13 bases remained unmatched. The CDR3 nucleotides read TGTGCCATCAGTAACCAAGGACTAGCGGGACCCTTCGCGAACACCGGGGAGCTGTTTTTT. Its protein product is CAISNQGLAGPFANTGELFF.

The chain couples TRBV2 to TRBJ1-6, with TRBD1 matching 8 bases. The germline V gene encodes CDR1 SNHLY and CDR2 FYNNEI. The V and J ends lost 5 bases and 7 bases, in that order; junction bases with no gene match: 7. This CDR3 region has 15 residues. CDR3 coding DNA: TGTGCCAGCAGTTTTCAAGGACAGGGAAATTCACCCCTCCACTTT. This encodes CASSFQGQGNSPLHF.

The rearrangement links TRBV28 to TRBJ2-7; 7 bases match TRBD2. This CDR3 has 15 residues. Germline CDR1 and CDR2: MDHEN and SYDVKM. The V segment lost 5 bases and the J segment 0 bases; nucleotides outside the gene matches: 7. The CDR3 DNA follows: TGTGCCAGCAGTGCTACTAGCGAAGGCTCCTACGAGCAGTACTTC. Its translation: CASSATSEGSYEQYF.

This clone was found once. The CDR3 DNA is TGTGCCAGCAGCCTCCGGACTGGGGGGCAAGAGACCCAGTACTTC. Its protein product is CASSLRTGGQETQYF. The genes are TRBV7-9 and TRBJ2-5; perhaps TRBD2 as D (6 bases). CDR3 length: 15 residues. CDR1 and CDR2 from the germline V gene are SEHNR and FQNEAQ (reference sequence). The V gene lost 5 bases and the J gene lost 2 bases, with 15 bases spanning the gap.

The CDR3 here is CASDQGAGEQFF. CDR3 DNA sequence: TGTGCCAGTGACCAGGGGGCAGGTGAGCAGTTCTTC. The V and J genes are TRBV19 and TRBJ2-1; 8 nucleotides match TRBD1. There are 12 residues in the CDR3. Germline V gene sequence: CDR1 LNHDA, CDR2 SQIVND (reference sequence). After removal of 8 bases from V and 9 bases from J, the junction contained 6 bases not matched to a gene.

The V and J genes are TRBV18 and TRBJ2-1; 8 bases agree with TRBD1. Germline V gene lookup returns CDR1 KGHSH and CDR2 LQKENI. The V and J ends lost 3 bases and 7 bases, in that order; junction bases with no gene match: 8. CDR3 length equals 15 residues. The chain's CDR3 is CASSPLRTGRNEQFF. For the CDR3, the DNA is TGTGCCAGCTCACCCCTTCGGACAGGGCGGAATGAGCAGTTCTTC. Full variable domain (outside the CDR3, taken from reference TRBV18 and TRBJ2-1): NAGVMQNPRHLVRRRGQEARLRCSPMKGHSHVYWYRQLPEEGLKFMVYLQKENIIDESGMPKERFSAEFPKEGPSILRIQQVVRGDSAAYFCASSPLRTGRNEQFFGPGTRLTVL.